The rows below give T cell receptor beta chains drawn from one sample of a study of regulatory T cells in long-lasting Graves disease. TCRdb passed the multiplex PCR reads through MiXCR, listing each CDR3 protein once. The sample records some 300,000 distinct CDR3 sequences, around 21% being singletons. This specimen consisted of peripheral blood mononuclear cells (PBMCs), obtained when the disease was refractory, from a patient treated with antithyroid drugs. The receptors stem from a female donor with Graves disease. Each CDR3 is given with its conserved first and last residue. D genes are given only for firm matches. Only some rows state a clone size, as once, few, many or a class for expanded clones.

>TRBV5-5|-|TRBJ1-5|-
TGTGCCAGCAGCCCACGTCCAGAGGGGATGGGACAGCCCCAGCATTTT
CASSPRPEGMGQPQHF
>TRBV3-1|-|TRBJ1-2|-
TGTGCCAGCACCCCTCGCAGGGTCGGCTACACCTTC
CASTPRRVGYTF
>TRBV7-3|many|TRBJ2-2|TRBD1
TGTGCCAGCAGCTCCCGACAGGGCAACACCGGGGAGCTGTTTTTT
CASSSRQGNTGELFF
>TRBV6-1|many|TRBJ2-7|-
TGTGCCAGCAGTGAAGGAATCCAGGACTTCTACGAGCAGTACTTC
CASSEGIQDFYEQYF
>TRBV29-1|-|TRBJ2-5|-
TGCAGCGTTAGGGGGGTTTTTGATCAAGAGACCCAGTACTTC
CSVRGVFDQETQYF
>TRBV7-2|-|TRBJ1-5|-
TGTGCCAGCAGCCCCGGGACGGCTTATAGCAATCAGCCCCAGCATTTT
CASSPGTAYSNQPQHF
>TRBV3-2|-|TRBJ1-6|-
TGTGCCAGCAGCCAAGTTTTCTGCCGGGGACGTCGGTTATCACCCCTCCACTTT
CASSQVFCRGRRLSPLHF
>TRBV7-9|-|TRBJ2-7|-
TGTGCCAGCAGCCCCACCGGTGGGCCATCCTACGAGCAGTACTTC
CASSPTGGPSYEQYF
>TRBV27|many|TRBJ2-2|TRBD2
TGTGCCAGCAGCCTCGGCGGGAGCCTTGACACCGGGGAGCTGTTTTTT
CASSLGGSLDTGELFF
>TRBV6-1|-|TRBJ2-7|-
TGTGCCAGCAGTAAAGCGACCGAGCAGTACTTC
CASSKATEQYF
>TRBV5-6|many|TRBJ2-7|TRBD1
TGTGCCAGCAGGCTCGGACAGGGCCTTGACGAGCAGTACTTC
CASRLGQGLDEQYF
>TRBV12-3/TRBV12-4|-|TRBJ2-3|-
TGTGCCAGCAGTCCGCTGGCCCCCACAGATACGCAGTATTTT
CASSPLAPTDTQYF
>TRBV6-1|-|TRBJ2-5|-
TGTGCCAGCAGTGAAGGCCCCTCAGAGGAAGAGACCCAGTACTTC
CASSEGPSEEETQYF
>TRBV2|many|TRBJ1-6|-
TGTGCCAGCATTACGTGGGAGAGGGATTCACCCCTCCACTTT
CASITWERDSPLHF
>TRBV7-9|many|TRBJ2-7|-
TGTGCCAGCAGCTTAGTTGAAGCGGGCGAGCAGTACTTC
CASSLVEAGEQYF
>TRBV27|-|TRBJ1-1|-
TGTGCCAGCAAAGGGCCAGGGGTTGCGAACACTGAAGCTTTCTTT
CASKGPGVANTEAFF
>TRBV10-3|-|TRBJ1-1|TRBD1
TGTGCCATCAGTGAATCAGGGGGGGACACTGAAGCTTTCTTT
CAISESGGDTEAFF
>TRBV11-2|few|TRBJ1-6|TRBD1
TGTGCCAGCAGCCGGAAAGGACAGGGGCCGAATTCACCCCTCCACTTT
CASSRKGQGPNSPLHF
>TRBV12-3/TRBV12-4|many|TRBJ1-5|-
TGTGCCAGCAGTTTGACGGTCAATCAGCCCCAGCATTTT
CASSLTVNQPQHF
>TRBV4-3|few|TRBJ2-7|-
TGCGCCAGCAGCCAAGATTTCAGGGATGTCAACGAGCAGTACTTC
CASSQDFRDVNEQYF
>TRBV6-2/TRBV6-3|few|TRBJ2-7|-
TGTGCCAGCAGTTACAAACTGGAGGTAGCCCACGAGCAGTACTTC
CASSYKLEVAHEQYF
>TRBV6-1|many|TRBJ2-2|-
TGTGCCAGCAGTAAGCAGGGCGCCGGGGAGCTGTTTTTT
CASSKQGAGELFF
>TRBV10-3|-|TRBJ2-5|TRBD2
TGTGCCATCAGCACTCTAGCGGACGAGACCCAGTACTTC
CAISTLADETQYF
>TRBV6-1|many|TRBJ1-1|-
TGTGCCAGCATGACGCACCCCGATGGGAACACTGAAGCTTTCTTT
CASMTHPDGNTEAFF
>TRBV28|many|TRBJ1-1|-
TGTGCCAGCAGTTTAGGGGGTTACGGAACTGAAGCTTTCTTT
CASSLGGYGTEAFF
>TRBV20-1|-|TRBJ2-1|-
TGCAGTGCTGGGAGACGGACTATCATCTACAATGAGCAGTTCTTC
CSAGRRTIIYNEQFF
>TRBV6-2/TRBV6-3|many|TRBJ2-6|TRBD1
TGTGCCAGCAGACTAGGGACAGTCTCTGGGGCCAACGTCCTGACTTTC
CASRLGTVSGANVLTF
>TRBV19|-|TRBJ1-1|TRBD1
TGTGCCAGTAGTATGACAGGGGTGTCGGACACTGAAGCTTTCTTT
CASSMTGVSDTEAFF
>TRBV12-3/TRBV12-4|-|TRBJ2-1|TRBD1
TGTGCCAGCAGCAATGCCGGGACAGGGGCCGTCGATGAGCAGTTCTTC
CASSNAGTGAVDEQFF
>TRBV3-1|few|TRBJ2-3|TRBD2
TGTGCCAGCAGCCAAGATTACGGGGCTAGCGGGAACACAGATACGCAGTATTTT
CASSQDYGASGNTDTQYF
>TRBV20-1|-|TRBJ2-2|TRBD1
TGCAGTGCTAGAGATCCGCCGACAGGGGACACCGGGGAGCTGTTTTTT
CSARDPPTGDTGELFF
>TRBV12-3/TRBV12-4|many|TRBJ1-3|-
TGTGCCAGCAGTGTCGGACAGAGGGGAAACACCATATATTTT
CASSVGQRGNTIYF
>TRBV6-1|-|TRBJ2-3|-
TGTGCCAGCCGGTTGTCAGATACGCAGTATTTT
CASRLSDTQYF
>TRBV7-2|many|TRBJ1-2|-
TGTGCCAGCAGCTTACAGGGATTAGAGGGCTACACCTTC
CASSLQGLEGYTF
>TRBV6-1|-|TRBJ1-5|TRBD1
TGTGCCAGCAGCCCAGGGGGCGCGGGGAATCAGCCCCAGCATTTT
CASSPGGAGNQPQHF
>TRBV7-9|many|TRBJ2-7|TRBD1
TGTGCCAGCAGGTCAAGGGACAGTCCCTCCGAGCAGTACTTC
CASRSRDSPSEQYF
>TRBV6-9|many|TRBJ2-7|TRBD2
TGTGCCAGCAGTTACGGGGGGGAGCAGTACTTC
CASSYGGEQYF
>TRBV20-1|-|TRBJ2-1|TRBD2
TGCAGTGCTAGAAAGGGCGGGAGCACCTACAATGAGCAGTTCTTC
CSARKGGSTYNEQFF
>TRBV28|few|TRBJ2-1|TRBD2
TGTGCCAGCAGTTTAATACTAGCGGGAGTAAATGAGCAGTTCTTC
CASSLILAGVNEQFF
>TRBV19|many|TRBJ1-5|-
TGTGCCAGTAGTATCCGAGGGGTCGGGCGCAATCAGCCCCAGCATTTT
CASSIRGVGRNQPQHF
>TRBV7-9|many|TRBJ2-5|-
TGTGCCAGCAGCCTAGGGAGTGGAGGGGAGACCCAGTACTTC
CASSLGSGGETQYF
>TRBV7-3|many|TRBJ2-2|TRBD2
TGTGCCAGCAGCTTAGTCGGCTCCGGGAGGTGGAACACCGGGGAGCTGTTTTTT
CASSLVGSGRWNTGELFF
>TRBV12-3/TRBV12-4|-|TRBJ2-2|-
TGTGCCAGCAGTCTGACAGATAACACCGGGGAGCTGTTTTTT
CASSLTDNTGELFF
>TRBV6-7|few|TRBJ1-1|TRBD1
TGTGCCAGCAGCCGCAAACCGGACAGGACCCCGAGTACTGAAGCTTTCTTT
CASSRKPDRTPSTEAFF
>TRBV15|-|TRBJ2-5|-
TGTGCCACCAGTCCGGCGGCCCGATTGGGAGAGACCCAGTACTTC
CATSPAARLGETQYF